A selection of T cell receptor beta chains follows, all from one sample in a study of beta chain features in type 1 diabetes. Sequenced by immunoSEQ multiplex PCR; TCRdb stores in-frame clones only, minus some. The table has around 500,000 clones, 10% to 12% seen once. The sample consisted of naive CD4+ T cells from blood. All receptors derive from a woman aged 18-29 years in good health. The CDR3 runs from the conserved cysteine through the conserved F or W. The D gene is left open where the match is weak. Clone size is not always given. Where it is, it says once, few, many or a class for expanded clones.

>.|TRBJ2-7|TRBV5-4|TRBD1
CASSGTGYEQYF
TGTGCCAGCAGTGGGACAGGGTACGAGCAGTACTTC
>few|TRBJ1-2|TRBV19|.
CASSIWVRYGYTF
TGTGCCAGTAGTATCTGGGTCCGATATGGCTACACCTTC
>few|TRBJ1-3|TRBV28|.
CASSLSDSGNTIYF
TGTGCCAGCAGTTTGTCGGACTCTGGAAACACCATATATTTT
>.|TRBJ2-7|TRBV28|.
CASSYGSSYEQYF
TGTGCCAGCAGTTATGGGAGCTCCTACGAGCAGTACTTC
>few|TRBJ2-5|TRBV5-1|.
CASSSLPGPQETQYF
TGCGCCAGCAGCTCCTTACCGGGACCCCAAGAGACCCAGTACTTC
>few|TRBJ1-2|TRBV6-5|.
CASSYISGGYTF
TGTGCCAGCAGTTACATATCTGGGGGCTACACCTTC
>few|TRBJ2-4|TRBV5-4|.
CASSLGYENIQYF
TGTGCCAGCAGCTTGGGTTACGAGAACATTCAGTACTTC
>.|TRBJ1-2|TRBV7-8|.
CASSLTNYGYTF
TGTGCCAGCAGCTTAACTAACTATGGCTACACCTTC
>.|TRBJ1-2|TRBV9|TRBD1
CASSAQTGLGYTF
TGTGCCAGCAGCGCCCAGACAGGGTTGGGCTACACCTTC
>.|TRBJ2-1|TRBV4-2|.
CASSLGGVLSSYNEQFF
TGTGCCAGCAGCCTTGGAGGCGTTTTGAGCTCCTACAATGAGCAGTTCTTC
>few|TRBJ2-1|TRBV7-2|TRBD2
CASSPRTSAGNEQFF
TGTGCCAGCAGCCCGAGGACTAGCGCGGGGAATGAGCAGTTCTTC
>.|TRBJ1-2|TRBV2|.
CASSFSSNYGYTF
TGTGCCAGCAGTTTCAGCAGTAACTATGGCTACACCTTC
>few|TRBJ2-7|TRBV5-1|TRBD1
CASGQAHGEQYF
TGCGCCAGCGGACAGGCCCACGGCGAGCAGTACTTC
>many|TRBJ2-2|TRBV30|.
CAWTPMGQGHTGELFF
TGTGCCTGGACCCCTATGGGGCAGGGCCACACCGGGGAGCTGTTTTTT
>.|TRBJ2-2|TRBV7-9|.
CASSRTVYDTGELFF
TGTGCCAGCAGCCGAACGGTTTATGACACCGGGGAGCTGTTTTTT
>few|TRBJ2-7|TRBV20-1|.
CSASHKNEQYF
TGCAGTGCTAGCCACAAGAACGAGCAGTACTTC
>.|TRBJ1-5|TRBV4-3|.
CASSQESRNQPQHF
TGCGCCAGCAGCCAAGAATCCCGCAATCAGCCCCAGCATTTT
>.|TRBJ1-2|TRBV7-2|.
CASSFNRQGYTF
TGTGCCAGCAGCTTCAACAGGCAGGGCTACACCTTC
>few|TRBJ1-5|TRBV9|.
CASSVGVVNQPQHF
TGTGCCAGCAGCGTAGGGGTCGTCAATCAGCCCCAGCATTTT
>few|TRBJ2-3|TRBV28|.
CASSLGGSNTDTQYF
TGTGCCAGCAGTTTAGGGGGGAGCAACACAGATACGCAGTATTTT
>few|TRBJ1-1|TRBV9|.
CASSFGGKNTEAFF
TGTGCCAGCAGCTTCGGCGGGAAGAACACTGAAGCTTTCTTT
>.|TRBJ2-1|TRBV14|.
CASSHLRGSSYNEQFF
TGTGCCAGCAGCCACTTAAGGGGCAGCTCCTACAATGAGCAGTTCTTC
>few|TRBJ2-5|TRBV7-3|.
CASSPIHDGFRPETQYF
TGTGCCAGCAGCCCGATTCACGACGGCTTCAGGCCGGAGACCCAGTACTTC
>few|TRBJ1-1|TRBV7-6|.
CASSLRRFNTEAFF
TGTGCCAGCAGCTTACGGAGGTTCAACACTGAAGCTTTCTTT
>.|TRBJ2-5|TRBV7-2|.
CASSPEGLGGTTQYF
TGTGCCAGCAGCCCCGAGGGCCTAGGCGGGACGACCCAGTACTTC
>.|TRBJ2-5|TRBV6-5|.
CASSYGALQETQYF
TGTGCCAGCAGTTACGGGGCTCTCCAAGAGACCCAGTACTTC
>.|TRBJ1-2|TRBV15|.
CATSRDLGSNYGYTF
TGTGCCACCAGCAGAGATTTAGGCAGCAACTATGGCTACACCTTC
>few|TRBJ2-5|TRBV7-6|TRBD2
CASRKPWEGETQYF
TGTGCCAGCAGAAAACCCTGGGAGGGGGAGACCCAGTACTTC
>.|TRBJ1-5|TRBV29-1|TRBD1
CSVGQGVAQPQHF
TGCAGCGTGGGACAGGGGGTCGCTCAGCCCCAGCATTTT
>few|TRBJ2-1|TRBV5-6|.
CASSLRGSNEQFF
TGTGCCAGCAGCTTGAGGGGTAGCAATGAGCAGTTCTTC
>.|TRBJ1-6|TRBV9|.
CASSERGSSYNSPLHF
TGTGCCAGCAGCGAACGGGGGTCCTCCTATAATTCACCCCTCCACTTT
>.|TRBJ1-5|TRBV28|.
CASRIQGPRNQPQHF
TGTGCCAGCAGAATCCAGGGACCGCGGAATCAGCCCCAGCATTTT
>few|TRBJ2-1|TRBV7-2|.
CASSSTGFEVYNEQFF
TGTGCCAGCAGCTCAACAGGGTTCGAGGTGTACAATGAGCAGTTCTTC
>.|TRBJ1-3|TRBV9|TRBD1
CASSDPTGSNTIYF
TGTGCCAGCAGCGATCCGACAGGGTCAAACACCATATATTTT
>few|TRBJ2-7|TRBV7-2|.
CASSLVMQDPKQYF
TGTGCCAGCAGCTTAGTCATGCAGGACCCTAAGCAGTACTTC
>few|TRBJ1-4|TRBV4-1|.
CASSQPRARGEKLFF
TGCGCCAGCAGCCAACCTAGGGCACGGGGTGAAAAACTGTTTTTT
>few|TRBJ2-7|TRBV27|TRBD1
CASSKVQGAQTIFYEQYF
TGTGCCAGCAGTAAAGTACAGGGGGCGCAAACGATTTTCTACGAGCAGTACTTC
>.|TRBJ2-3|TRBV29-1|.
CSASVSSLTDTQYF
TGCAGCGCCTCGGTCAGTAGCCTCACCGATACGCAGTATTTT
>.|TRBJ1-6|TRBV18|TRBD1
CASSQGVGTGGVSPLHF
TGTGCCAGCTCACAAGGAGTCGGGACAGGGGGTGTTTCACCCCTCCACTTT
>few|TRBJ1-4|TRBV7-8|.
CASSSTGEKLFF
TGTGCCAGCAGCTCCACGGGGGAAAAACTGTTTTTT